This TCR beta chain comes out of a study of siplizumab effects on memory and regulatory T cells. Study outcomes and limitations: The authors mapped only a minor fraction of alloreactive clones to unstimulated subsets. For mappable alloreactive CD4+ clones, the mean Treg-derived fraction was about 69% with siplizumab and around 27% in controls. Naive T cell populations appeared to exhibit greater diversity than memory cells and appeared to be major alloresponse contributors.

On this clone: The antigen is unknown.

Assay used: immunoSEQ multiplex PCR; TCRdb lists only in-frame clones, some missing. The sample has approximately 120,000 clones; 92% are singletons. Per the germline V gene, CDR1 is SNHLY and CDR2 is FYNNEI. The CDR3 extends over 14 amino acids. V shed 6 bases and J 1 base; nucleotides not matched to a gene: 3. The sequence was collected from a human donor in good health. V usage is TRBV2 and J usage is TRBJ2-7, with 10 nucleotides matching TRBD2. Sequenced sample: Tregs sorted from blood. The CDR3 bases are TGTGCCAGCAGGAGGACTAGCGGTTCCTACGAGCAGTACTTC. It translates to CASRRTSGSYEQYF.